The rows below give T cell receptor beta chains drawn from one sample of a study of CD8 T cells in ankylosing spondylitis. TCRdb itself ran the 5' RACE reads through MiXCR, one entry per CDR3 protein. The sample includes more than 250,000 distinct CDR3 sequences, under 14% seen only once; the top ten take roughly 9.2%. Sequenced: blood, either unsorted or a sorted T cell fraction (not recorded which). These TCRs come from a female donor with ankylosing spondylitis or in good health (not recorded which). The CDR3 runs from the conserved cysteine through the conserved F or W. The D gene is left open where the match is weak. Rows may omit the clone size; those that give it use once, few, many or a size class.

v_call: TRBV4-3
clone_size: few
d_call: .
j_call: TRBJ1-2
cdr3_aa: CASSQVPGRAASGYTF
cdr3_nt: TGCGCCAGCAGCCAAGTCCCAGGGCGGGCCGCTAGTGGCTACACCTTC

v_call: TRBV24-1
clone_size: few
d_call: TRBD2
j_call: TRBJ2-5
cdr3_aa: CATSVGTRGTQYF
cdr3_nt: TGTGCCACCAGTGTAGGGACTAGGGGGACCCAGTACTTC

v_call: TRBV6-2/TRBV6-3
clone_size: .
d_call: .
j_call: TRBJ2-1
cdr3_aa: CASSVDRLQEQFF
cdr3_nt: TGTGCCAGCAGTGTCGACAGGCTCCAGGAGCAGTTCTTC

v_call: TRBV5-1
clone_size: many
d_call: .
j_call: TRBJ2-3
cdr3_aa: CASKSTGSSTDTQYF
cdr3_nt: TGCGCCAGCAAGTCTACAGGGAGTAGCACAGATACGCAGTATTTT

v_call: TRBV5-8
clone_size: many
d_call: .
j_call: TRBJ2-2
cdr3_aa: CASRSSRSFTNTGELFF
cdr3_nt: TGTGCCAGCAGGTCATCCAGGTCCTTCACCAACACCGGGGAGCTGTTTTTT

v_call: TRBV6-1
clone_size: many
d_call: .
j_call: TRBJ1-2
cdr3_aa: CASSKVGNYGYTF
cdr3_nt: TGTGCCAGCAGTAAAGTAGGAAACTATGGCTACACCTTC

v_call: TRBV5-1
clone_size: many
d_call: TRBD2
j_call: TRBJ2-7
cdr3_aa: CASSAAGLAGYEQYF
cdr3_nt: TGCGCCAGCAGCGCGGCGGGACTAGCGGGATACGAGCAGTACTTC

v_call: TRBV4-2
clone_size: many
d_call: .
j_call: TRBJ2-1
cdr3_aa: CASSRAGIRQDEQFF
cdr3_nt: TGTGCCAGCAGCCGGGCCGGGATCCGACAGGATGAGCAGTTCTTC

v_call: TRBV20-1
clone_size: many
d_call: .
j_call: TRBJ1-5
cdr3_aa: CSAVLGYGGQPQHF
cdr3_nt: TGCAGTGCTGTTCTGGGGTATGGGGGTCAGCCCCAGCATTTT

v_call: TRBV9
clone_size: many
d_call: .
j_call: TRBJ2-2
cdr3_aa: CASSVNGRGKETGELFF
cdr3_nt: TGTGCCAGCAGCGTTAATGGCAGGGGAAAAGAAACCGGGGAGCTGTTTTTT

v_call: TRBV10-3
clone_size: many
d_call: .
j_call: TRBJ2-1
cdr3_aa: CAITQDNEQFF
cdr3_nt: TGTGCCATCACCCAGGACAATGAGCAGTTCTTC

v_call: TRBV7-7
clone_size: .
d_call: .
j_call: TRBJ2-5
cdr3_aa: CASSLNGPWETQYF
cdr3_nt: TGTGCTAGCAGCTTAAACGGTCCGTGGGAGACCCAGTACTTC

v_call: TRBV12-3/TRBV12-4
clone_size: many
d_call: .
j_call: TRBJ2-5
cdr3_aa: CASSLAEGLQETQYF
cdr3_nt: TGTGCCAGCAGTTTAGCGGAAGGGCTGCAAGAGACCCAGTACTTC

v_call: TRBV7-2
clone_size: .
d_call: .
j_call: TRBJ1-1
cdr3_aa: CASRRQGSTEAFF
cdr3_nt: TGTGCCAGCAGACGCCAGGGGAGCACTGAAGCTTTCTTT

v_call: TRBV4-3
clone_size: many
d_call: .
j_call: TRBJ2-1
cdr3_aa: CASSQELDSSYNEQFF
cdr3_nt: TGCGCCAGCAGCCAAGAGCTAGACAGTTCCTACAATGAGCAGTTCTTC

v_call: TRBV18
clone_size: few
d_call: .
j_call: TRBJ1-1
cdr3_aa: CASSPLPTGQNTEAFF
cdr3_nt: TGTGCCAGCTCACCTCTTCCGACAGGACAGAACACTGAAGCTTTCTTT

v_call: TRBV11-2
clone_size: many
d_call: TRBD2
j_call: TRBJ2-3
cdr3_aa: CASSRLASTDTQYF
cdr3_nt: TGTGCCAGCAGCCGACTAGCGAGCACAGATACGCAGTATTTT

v_call: TRBV18
clone_size: .
d_call: .
j_call: TRBJ2-3
cdr3_aa: CASSPPSRVSTDTQYF
cdr3_nt: TGTGCCAGCTCACCTCCGTCCAGGGTCAGCACAGATACGCAGTATTTT

v_call: TRBV6-1
clone_size: .
d_call: TRBD1
j_call: TRBJ1-1
cdr3_aa: CASGHPGTGGYAFF
cdr3_nt: TGTGCCAGCGGCCACCCCGGGACAGGGGGTTATGCTTTCTTT

v_call: TRBV29-1
clone_size: many
d_call: TRBD2
j_call: TRBJ2-7
cdr3_aa: CSVEPTSGRLSEQYF
cdr3_nt: TGCAGCGTTGAACCGACTAGCGGGAGACTCAGCGAGCAGTACTTC

v_call: TRBV5-1
clone_size: many
d_call: TRBD1
j_call: TRBJ2-3
cdr3_aa: CASSLQGARADTQYF
cdr3_nt: TGCGCCAGCAGCTTGCAGGGGGCGCGAGCAGATACGCAGTATTTT

v_call: TRBV20-1
clone_size: .
d_call: TRBD2
j_call: TRBJ2-3
cdr3_aa: CSASASGGGDTQYF
cdr3_nt: TGCAGTGCTAGTGCTAGCGGGGGTGGAGATACGCAGTATTTT

v_call: TRBV18
clone_size: .
d_call: TRBD1
j_call: TRBJ1-1
cdr3_aa: CASSPTGGRQNTEAFF
cdr3_nt: TGTGCCAGCTCACCAACAGGGGGGAGGCAGAACACTGAAGCTTTCTTT

v_call: TRBV29-1
clone_size: once
d_call: TRBD1
j_call: TRBJ1-2
cdr3_aa: CSVEDRTGLVF
cdr3_nt: TGCAGCGTTGAAGACAGGACAGGTTTAGTCTTC